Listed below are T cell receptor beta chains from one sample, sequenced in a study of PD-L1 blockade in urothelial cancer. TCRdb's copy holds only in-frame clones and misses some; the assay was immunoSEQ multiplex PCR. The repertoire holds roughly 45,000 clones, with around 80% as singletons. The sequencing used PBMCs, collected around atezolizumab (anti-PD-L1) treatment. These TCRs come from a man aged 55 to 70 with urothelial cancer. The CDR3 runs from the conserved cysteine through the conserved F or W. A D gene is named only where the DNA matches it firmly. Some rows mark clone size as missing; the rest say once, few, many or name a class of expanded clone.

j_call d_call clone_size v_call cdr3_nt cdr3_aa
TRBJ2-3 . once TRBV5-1 TGCGCCAGCAGCATCCACACAGATACGCAGTATTTT CASSIHTDTQYF
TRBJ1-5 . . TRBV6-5 TGTGCCAGCAGGACGACAGGACGCAATCAGCCCCAGCATTTT CASRTTGRNQPQHF
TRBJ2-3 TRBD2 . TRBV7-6 TGTGCCAGCAGCTTACAGCGGGGAACAGATACGCAGTATTTT CASSLQRGTDTQYF
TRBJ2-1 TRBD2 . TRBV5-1 TGCGCCAGCAGCTTGGACGGGCTAGCGGGCCTCATAGGAAATGAGCAGTTCTTC CASSLDGLAGLIGNEQFF
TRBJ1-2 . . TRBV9 TGTGCCAGCAGCGTAGACCGGGTAGACTATGGCTACACCTTC CASSVDRVDYGYTF
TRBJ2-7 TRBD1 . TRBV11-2 TGTGCCAGCAGCAGGGACAGCTACGAGCAGTACTTC CASSRDSYEQYF
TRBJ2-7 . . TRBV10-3 TGTGCCATCAGTGAGCGCGGGGACTCCTACGAGCAGTACTTC CAISERGDSYEQYF
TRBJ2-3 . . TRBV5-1 TGCGCCAGCAGCTTGGAGGGGACAGATACGCAGTATTTT CASSLEGTDTQYF
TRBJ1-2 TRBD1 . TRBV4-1 TGCGCCAGCAGCCAAGATGGACAGGGTTTATATGGCTACACCTTC CASSQDGQGLYGYTF
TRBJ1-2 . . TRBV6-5 TGTGCCAGCAGCCCCTCCCGCAGGGGCGATCGCTACACCTTC CASSPSRRGDRYTF
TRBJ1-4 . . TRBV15 TGTGCCACCAGCAGAGTCTTTACATCTAATGAAAAACTGTTTTTT CATSRVFTSNEKLFF
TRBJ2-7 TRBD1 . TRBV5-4 TGTGCCAGCAGCGACGGACAGGGCTACGAGCAGTACTTC CASSDGQGYEQYF
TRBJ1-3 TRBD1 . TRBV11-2 TGTGCCAGCAGCCGCACAGGGGGCGCAGGAAACACCATATATTTT CASSRTGGAGNTIYF
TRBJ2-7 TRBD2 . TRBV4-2 TGTGCCAGCAGCCAAGTAGCGGGCCCCTCCTACGAGCAGTACTTC CASSQVAGPSYEQYF
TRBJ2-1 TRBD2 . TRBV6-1 TGTGCCAGCAGTGCCGGGACTAGCGGGGGGAATGAGCAGTTCTTC CASSAGTSGGNEQFF
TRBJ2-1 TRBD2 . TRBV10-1 TGCGCCAGCAGTGAGTCAACATTTGGGACTAACTCCTACAATGAGCAGTTCTTC CASSESTFGTNSYNEQFF
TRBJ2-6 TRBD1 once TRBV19 TGTGCCAGTAGTCCAGGACAGGCTGGGGCCAACGTCCTGACTTTC CASSPGQAGANVLTF
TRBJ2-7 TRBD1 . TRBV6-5 TGTGCCAGCACATTACAGGGGTCGACCTACGAGCAGTACTTC CASTLQGSTYEQYF
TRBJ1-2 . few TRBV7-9 TGTGCCAGCAGTACGGAAAATCGGGGGAATGGCTACACCTTC CASSTENRGNGYTF
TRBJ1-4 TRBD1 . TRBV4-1 TGCGCCAGCAGCCATGCTACGGGCAGGGGGGATGAAAAACTGTTTTTT CASSHATGRGDEKLFF
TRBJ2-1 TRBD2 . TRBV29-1 TGCAGCGTATCCCCACGGGGGGACTCCAATGAGCAGTTCTTC CSVSPRGDSNEQFF
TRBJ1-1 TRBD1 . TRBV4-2 TGTGCCAGCAGCGGACAGGGACAGGGGGACACTGAAGCTTTCTTT CASSGQGQGDTEAFF
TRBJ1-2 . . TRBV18 TGTGCCAGCTCACCCGACCGGGGGAAAAGCGGCTACACCTTC CASSPDRGKSGYTF
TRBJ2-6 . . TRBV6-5 TGTGCCAGCAGTTACACAAACCCTGGGGCCAACGTCCTGACTTTC CASSYTNPGANVLTF
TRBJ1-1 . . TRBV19 TGTGCCAGTAGGGTCCGCGGTTCGGGTGGGTTTTCGGACACTGAAGCTTTCTTT CASRVRGSGGFSDTEAFF
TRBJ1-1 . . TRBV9 TGTGCCAGCACCATTGCCCAGGGTAACACTGAAGCTTTCTTT CASTIAQGNTEAFF
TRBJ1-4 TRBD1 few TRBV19 TGTGCCAGTAGTAGGACAGGAGAGCATGAAAAACTGTTTTTT CASSRTGEHEKLFF
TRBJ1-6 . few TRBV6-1 TGTGCCAGCAGTGAAGCGGGAGATAGCTCACCCCTCCACTTT CASSEAGDSSPLHF
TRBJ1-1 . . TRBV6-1 TGTGCCAGCAGTAACTACAGGGTTGAAGCTTTCTTT CASSNYRVEAFF
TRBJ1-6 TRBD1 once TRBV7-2 TGTGCCAGCAGCTTGGGACAGGGGATACCACCCCTCCACTTT CASSLGQGIPPLHF
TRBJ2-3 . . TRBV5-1 TGCGCCAGCAGCCCCTCGCGGGGGCTTACAGATACGCAGTATTTT CASSPSRGLTDTQYF
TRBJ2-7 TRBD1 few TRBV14 TGTGCCAGCAGCCAGGAAGGACAGGGATTGGTGTACGAGCAGTACTTC CASSQEGQGLVYEQYF
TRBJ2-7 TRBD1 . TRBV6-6 TGTGCCAGCAGTTTACGACAGGGTATTTTGCACTTC CASSLRQGILHF
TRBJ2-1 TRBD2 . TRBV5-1 TGCGCCAGCTCCGAGGGGACTAGCGGTTACAATGAGCAGTTCTTC CASSEGTSGYNEQFF
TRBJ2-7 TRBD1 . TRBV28 TGTGCCAGCAGTTTTACAGGGGTCGGCTCCTACGAGCAGTACTTC CASSFTGVGSYEQYF
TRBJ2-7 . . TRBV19 TGTGCCAGTAGTGTGTACAGGGCCTCCTACGAGCAGTACTTC CASSVYRASYEQYF
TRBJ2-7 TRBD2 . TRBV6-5 TGTGCCAGCAGTTTCAGCGGGAGAAGTAACGAGCAGTACTTC CASSFSGRSNEQYF
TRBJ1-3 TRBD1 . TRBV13 TGTGCCAGCAGCTCACAGGGGAGGTACGGAAACACCATATATTTT CASSSQGRYGNTIYF
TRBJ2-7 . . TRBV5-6 TGTGCCAGCAGTAATAAGTTGAGCTACGAGCAGTACTTC CASSNKLSYEQYF
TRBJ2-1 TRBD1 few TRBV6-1 TGTGCCAGCAGCGTAAAGACAGGGGGCAATGAGCAGTTCTTC CASSVKTGGNEQFF
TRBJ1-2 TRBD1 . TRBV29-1 TGCAGCGTACAAATAACAGGGGGTATTAACTATGGCTACACCTTC CSVQITGGINYGYTF
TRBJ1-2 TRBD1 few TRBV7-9 TGTGCCAGCAGCCCGGGACAGGGGGCACGTGGCTACACCTTC CASSPGQGARGYTF
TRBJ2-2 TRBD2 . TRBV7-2 TGTGCCAGCAGCACGGGACTAGGACACACCGGGGAGCTGTTTTTT CASSTGLGHTGELFF
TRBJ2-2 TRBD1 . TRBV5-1 TGCGCCAGCAGCTTGGAACAGGGGGTGGCGAACACCGGGGAGCTGTTTTTT CASSLEQGVANTGELFF
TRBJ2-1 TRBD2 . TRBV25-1 TGTGCCAGCAGAGGTAGCGGGAGCTCCTACAATGAGCAGTTCTTC CASRGSGSSYNEQFF
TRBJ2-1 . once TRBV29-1 TGCAGCGTTGAGGGTTCATTGAGACAGGGGACTATAGAGCAGTTCTTC CSVEGSLRQGTIEQFF
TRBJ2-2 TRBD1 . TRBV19 TGTGCCAGTAGTCACCCCTCGGACAGGGGCGGGAGCACCGGGGAGCTGTTTTTT CASSHPSDRGGSTGELFF
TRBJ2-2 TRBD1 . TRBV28 TGTGCCAGCAGTCGCCTTGGGACAGGATACACCGGGGAGCTGTTTTTT CASSRLGTGYTGELFF
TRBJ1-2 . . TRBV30 TGTGCCTGGACCCCCTTCGCGGACTATGGCTACACCTTC CAWTPFADYGYTF
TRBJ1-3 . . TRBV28 TGTGCCAGCAATTTCCGGGACAAAAGAAACACCATATATTTT CASNFRDKRNTIYF
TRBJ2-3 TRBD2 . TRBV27 TGTGCCAGCATTTGCGAGGATATAGCGGGAGCAGGCACAGATACGCAGTATTTT CASICEDIAGAGTDTQYF
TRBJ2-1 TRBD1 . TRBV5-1 TGCGCCAGCAGCCCAAACGACAGGGGACGGTACAATGAGCAGTTCTTC CASSPNDRGRYNEQFF